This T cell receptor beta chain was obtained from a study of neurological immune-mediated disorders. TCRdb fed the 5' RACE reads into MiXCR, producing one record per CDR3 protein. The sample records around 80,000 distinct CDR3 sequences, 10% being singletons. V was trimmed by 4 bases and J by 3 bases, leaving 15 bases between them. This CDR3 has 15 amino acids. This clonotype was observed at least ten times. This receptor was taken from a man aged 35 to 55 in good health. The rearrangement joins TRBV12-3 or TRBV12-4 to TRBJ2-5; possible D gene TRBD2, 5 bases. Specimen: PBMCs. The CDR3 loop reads CASSSPVRREETQYF. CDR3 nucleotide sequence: TGTGCCAGCAGTTCCCCCGTGAGGCGGGAAGAGACCCAGTACTTC.